The 32 T cell receptor beta chains presented below share a single source sample, sequenced in a study of CD8 T cells in Susac syndrome (dated by TCRdb to about 2019). The library came from the immunoSEQ multiplex PCR assay. RNA was extracted with the RNeasy kit and roughly 0.45 to 1 ug was reverse transcribed using random hexamers. TCRdb itself trimmed the public reads at Q25 with fastp, ran MiXCR and retained productive beta chains. Rows merge per CDR3 protein into single entries with the most common DNA and genes. The sample table holds some 99,000 distinct CDR3 sequences, of which roughly 96% were seen once. The ten largest clones add up to more than 0.08% of the sample. The sequenced material came from CD4+ T cells from PBMCs. These receptors were taken from a human donor in good health.

The chain carries TRBV15 and TRBJ2-4; D is undetermined. This CDR3 is 12 amino acids long. CDR1 and CDR2 from the germline V gene are LNHNV and YYDKDF (reference sequence). Trimming pared 0 bases from V and 10 bases from J, leaving 7 bases between. CDR3 sequence: CATSRDKQIQYF. The CDR3, as DNA: TGTGCCACCAGCAGAGATAAACAGATTCAGTACTTC.

V and J are TRBV5-1 and TRBJ2-7, with 11 bases fitting TRBD1. Germline V gives CDR1 SGHRS, CDR2 YFSETQ. The CDR3 loop spans 16 amino acids. With 3 bases clipped from V and 6 bases from J, the junction kept 11 bases outside the gene matches. The CDR3 nucleotides read TGCGCCAGCAGCTCGAAAGGGACAGGGGGAAAGGGCGAGCAGTACTTC. Protein sequence: CASSSKGTGGKGEQYF.

This chain uses TRBV18 with TRBJ2-3, with D hard to call. The germline V gene has CDR1 KGHSH and CDR2 LQKENI. This CDR3 contains 15 residues. Deletions cut 3 bases from V and 4 bases from J, with 14 bases between. Here the CDR3 reads CASSPPGSLADTQYF. The CDR3 DNA is TGTGCCAGCTCACCTCCAGGCTCGCTGGCAGATACGCAGTATTTT.

In nucleotides, the CDR3 is TGTGCCAGTACCGAGAGGGGGGGCTTTAACTATGGCTACACCTTC. It specifies CASTERGGFNYGYTF. The rearrangement uses TRBV19 and TRBJ1-2; perhaps TRBD1 as D (6 bases). Looked up from germline, CDR1 is LNHDA and CDR2 is SQIVND (reference sequence). This CDR3 has 15 residues. Trimming left V 7 bases short and J 1 base short, with 16 bases between. Using reference TRBV19 and TRBJ1-2 for the parts outside the CDR3, the full variable domain is DGGITQSPKYLFRKEGQNVTLSCEQNLNHDAMYWYRQDPGQGLRLIYYSQIVNDFQKGDIAEGYSVSREKKESFPLTVTSAQKNPTAFYLCASTERGGFNYGYTFGSGTRLTVV.

This clonotype was recorded only once. This chain connects TRBV4-1 to TRBJ1-3; D remains unclear. Trimming took 1 base from V and 0 from J, leaving 7 bases between them. The CDR3 is 15 amino acids. The V gene's germline CDR1 is MGHRA and CDR2 YSYEKL. The CDR3 here is CASSQVQASGNTIYF. Here the CDR3 DNA reads TGCGCCAGCAGCCAAGTTCAGGCCTCTGGAAACACCATATATTTT.

The V gene is TRBV20-1, the J gene TRBJ2-7; D perhaps matches TRBD1 (6 bases). Germline CDR1 reads DFQATT; CDR2 reads SNEGSKA (reference sequence). This CDR3 has 15 amino acids. V was trimmed by 0 bases and J by 4 bases, leaving 16 bases between them. The CDR3 DNA follows: TGCAGTGCTAGAGAGAGCAGGGACACGAGGTACGAGCAGTACTTC. Translation: CSARESRDTRYEQYF.

The J gene is TRBJ1-2, the V gene TRBV5-4; 9 nucleotides line up with TRBD1. J was trimmed by 6 bases and V by 4 bases; bases with no gene match: 10. In germline, CDR1 is SGHNT, CDR2 YYREEE (reference sequence). CDR3 length equals 15 residues. The CDR3: CASSTNRGLPDGYTF. DNA for the CDR3: TGTGCCAGCAGCACGAACAGGGGGCTCCCTGATGGCTACACCTTC.

This chain joins TRBV2 and TRBJ1-4; D may be TRBD1 (5 bases). Germline V gives CDR1 SNHLY, CDR2 FYNNEI. V lost 7 bases and J lost 2, with 11 bases in between. The CDR3 loop spans 14 amino acids. The DNA for the CDR3 is TGTGCCAGCAAAGGGACTTGGACTAATGAAAAACTGTTTTTT. Amino acid sequence: CASKGTWTNEKLFF.

This chain joins TRBV23-1 and TRBJ1-2; 7 nucleotides match TRBD1. Being an ORF, TRBV23-1 has a function that is uncertain. The CDR3 contains 12 residues. V shed 7 bases and J 2 bases; nucleotides not matched to a gene: 1. CDR3 nucleotides: TGCGCCAGCAAGGACAGGAACTATGGCTACACCTTC. Its protein product is CASKDRNYGYTF.

This clonotype came up once. The rearrangement joins TRBV10-3 to TRBJ2-7; a weak D match, TRBD1 (5 bases). V gave up 6 bases and J gave up 4 bases, with 13 bases separating them. Germline V gives CDR1 ENHRY, CDR2 SYGVKD. CDR3 length: 13 residues. The CDR3 sequence: CAIRDNPNYEQYF. The CDR3 coding sequence is TGTGCCATCAGGGACAATCCGAATTACGAGCAGTACTTC.

The chain carries TRBV29-1 and TRBJ2-1; 8 bases fit TRBD1. This CDR3 spans 14 amino acids. CDR1 is SQVTM and CDR2 is ANQGSEA in the germline V gene. Trimming removed 3 bases from V and 0 bases from J; junction bases left unmatched: 1. The CDR3, as DNA: TGCAGCGTTGACGACAGGGGCTCCTACAATGAGCAGTTCTTC. This encodes CSVDDRGSYNEQFF.

This clonotype appeared once. The CDR3 DNA reads TGTGCCTGGAGTGACACCGGGGAGCTGTTTTTT. Protein sequence: CAWSDTGELFF. The chain has TRBV30 and TRBJ2-2; D uncertain. Germline V gene sequence: CDR1 GTSNPN, CDR2 SVGIG (reference sequence). The CDR3 extends over 11 amino acids. V lost 1 base to trimming and J lost 3 bases, with 0 bases between them.

The chain recombines TRBV2 with TRBJ2-3; 7 bases map to TRBD1. With V trimmed by 6 bases and J by 2 bases, 5 bases remained unmatched. The CDR3 sequence is 14 residues long. In germline, CDR1 is SNHLY, CDR2 FYNNEI. CDR3 region: CASRAGTVTDTQYF. CDR3 bases: TGTGCCAGCAGGGCCGGGACAGTCACAGATACGCAGTATTTT.

This rearrangement joins TRBV6-1 to TRBJ2-1; D gene ambiguous. V was clipped by 5 bases and J by 8 bases, with 16 bases between them. The CDR3 runs to 14 residues. In germline, CDR1 is MNHNS, CDR2 SASEGT. The DNA for the CDR3 is TGTGCCAGCAGTAAAATAACAGCCCTACATGAGCAGTTCTTC. Translating it yields CASSKITALHEQFF.

This rearrangement joins TRBV6-2 or TRBV6-3 to TRBJ2-1, with a tentative D call TRBD2 (5 bases). Germline V lookup: CDR1 MNHEY, CDR2 SVGEGT. CDR3 size: 14 residues. V was pared by 7 bases and J by 3 bases, with 13 bases between. The CDR3 DNA is TGTGCCAGCATTCGGGGTCCTCTCTACAATGAGCAGTTCTTC. Its translation is CASIRGPLYNEQFF.

V gene TRBV6-2 or TRBV6-3 combines with J gene TRBJ2-7; possibly TRBD1 for D (6 bases). The CDR3 sequence is 15 residues long. CDR1 is MNHEY, CDR2 SVGEGT, per germline. Trimming stripped 5 bases from V and 0 bases from J, with 14 bases between. CDR3 in DNA: TGTGCCAGCAGTCCTCGGGGACACCTCTCCTACGAGCAGTACTTC. It yields the protein CASSPRGHLSYEQYF.

V is TRBV18 and J is TRBJ2-3; D may be TRBD1 (5 bases). Trimming took off 6 bases at V and 0 bases at J, with 13 bases between the two ends. The CDR3 is 15 amino acids. In germline, CDR1 is KGHSH, CDR2 LQKENI. The CDR3 coding sequence is TGTGCCAGCTCTCTCCAGGGCGCTAGCACAGATACGCAGTATTTT. It encodes CASSLQGASTDTQYF.

This chain links TRBV5-1 with TRBJ2-4; D is perhaps TRBD1 (5 bases). Germline CDR1 reads SGHRS; CDR2 reads YFSETQ. Trimming took off 0 bases at V and 3 bases at J, with 10 bases between the two ends. This CDR3 is built from 15 residues. DNA for the CDR3: TGCGCCAGCAGCTTGGAGACAGCGTACAAAAACATTCAGTACTTC. It is translated as CASSLETAYKNIQYF.

This chain joins TRBV11-2 and TRBJ2-3, with TRBD1 identical over 10 bases. V lost 5 bases and J lost 6; bases outside the gene matches: 17. The V gene's germline CDR1 is SGHAT and CDR2 FQNNGV. The CDR3 contains 18 residues. The CDR3: CASSPKPGQGMFIDTQYF. In DNA form, the CDR3 reads TGTGCCAGCAGCCCGAAACCGGGACAGGGGATGTTTATTGATACGCAGTATTTT.

The chain has TRBV12-3 or TRBV12-4 and TRBJ2-2; D not resolved. The CDR3 has 15 amino acids. V was clipped by 3 bases and J by 8 bases, with 16 bases between them. CDR3: CASSFKADAIGELFF. The CDR3 DNA is TGTGCCAGCAGTTTTAAGGCGGACGCTATTGGGGAGCTGTTTTTT.

V is TRBV29-1 and J is TRBJ1-5; the D is unclear. The CDR3 is 13 amino acids. V lost 4 bases, J lost 1 base, and 8 bases lay in between. Germline V CDR1 and CDR2: SQVTM, ANQGSEA. For the CDR3, the DNA is TGCAGCGTTGGAGAAAGGAGCAATCAGCCCCAGCATTTT. It is translated as CSVGERSNQPQHF.

This sequence joins TRBV3-1 and TRBJ2-7, with D unresolved. The CDR3 has 13 amino acids. Germline lookup yields CDR1 LGHDT and CDR2 YNNKEL (reference sequence). V was clipped by 1 base and J by 3 bases, with 7 bases between them. In DNA form, the CDR3 reads TGTGCCAGCAGCCAAGTTGAGGACTACGAGCAGTACTTC. Amino acids: CASSQVEDYEQYF.

V usage is TRBV24-1 and J usage is TRBJ1-5; 7 nucleotides align to TRBD1. The CDR3 consists of 17 residues. The J segment lost 2 bases and the V segment lost 4 bases, leaving 10 bases of the junction unmatched. Germline-derived CDR1 and CDR2 are KGHDR and SFDVKD. CDR3 amino acids: CATSEGRGRFGNQPQHF. In nucleotides, the CDR3 is TGTGCCACCAGTGAAGGAAGGGGGCGGTTTGGCAATCAGCCCCAGCATTTT.

The rearrangement joins TRBV20-1 to TRBJ1-4; no firm D call. The CDR3 is 12 residues long. Germline lookup yields CDR1 DFQATT and CDR2 SNEGSKA (reference sequence). V shed 3 bases and J shed 8 bases, with 10 bases lying between them. The CDR3 loop is CSASRPGEKLFF. In nucleotides, the CDR3 is TGCAGTGCTAGTAGACCGGGGGAAAAACTGTTTTTT.

This chain connects TRBV7-3 to TRBJ2-1; tentative D call: TRBD1 (6 bases). Between the trimmed V and J ends, which lost 4 bases and 13 bases, there was a span of 14 bases. CDR3 length: 12 residues. The germline gives CDR1 SGHTA, CDR2 FQGTGA. Written as DNA, the CDR3 is TGTGCCAGCAGCTCCCAGGGGACATCCCAGTTCTTC. It codes for CASSSQGTSQFF.

The rearrangement joins TRBV20-1 to TRBJ1-4, with 7 bases lining up with TRBD1. The J segment lost 4 bases and the V segment lost 5 bases, leaving 10 bases of the junction unmatched. Germline loops: CDR1 DFQATT, CDR2 SNEGSKA (reference sequence). The CDR3 consists of 15 residues. The CDR3 is CSASIYRGHNEKLFF. The CDR3 nucleotides are TGCAGTGCTTCGATCTACAGGGGACATAATGAAAAACTGTTTTTT.

The chain joins TRBV7-2 to TRBJ2-2; 9 bases are a match to TRBD2. The CDR3 runs 16 residues. V gave up 4 bases and J gave up 4 bases; unmatched junction bases: 7. Per the germline V gene, CDR1 is SGHTA and CDR2 is FQGNSA. The CDR3, as DNA: TGTGCCAGCAGCTGGAGGGCGCGGGAGGGCACCGGGGAGCTGTTTTTT. Translated: CASSWRAREGTGELFF.

The chain employs TRBV30 and TRBJ2-5; possible D gene TRBD2, 5 bases. V dropped 2 bases and J dropped 2 bases, with 9 bases sitting between them. The CDR3 sequence is 13 residues long. Germline CDR1 reads GTSNPN; CDR2 reads SVGIG (reference sequence). The CDR3, as DNA: TGTGCCTGGAGTAGAGGGCAGCAAGAGACCCAGTACTTC. Translated, it gives CAWSRGQQETQYF.

The rearrangement links TRBV7-8 to TRBJ2-3; no reliable D call. This CDR3 has 14 amino acids. The V gene's germline CDR1 is SGHVS and CDR2 FQNEAQ. V lost 0 bases and J lost 2, with 6 bases in between. CDR3 sequence: CASSLARDTDTQYF. DNA of the CDR3: TGTGCCAGCAGCTTAGCGCGAGACACAGATACGCAGTATTTT.

J is TRBJ2-7 and V is TRBV4-2; the D is unclear. Germline CDR1 LGHNA, CDR2 YNFKEQ. The CDR3 totals 13 residues. With 4 bases removed from V and 3 bases from J, the gap between germline ends came to 10 bases. The DNA for the CDR3 is TGTGCCAGCAGCCGGGATATTAGCTACGAGCAGTACTTC. Its protein is CASSRDISYEQYF.

CDR3 sequence reads: CASSGPGLGDTEAFF. The CDR3 region has the DNA TGTGCCAGCAGTGGCCCAGGGCTGGGGGACACTGAAGCTTTCTTT. V usage is TRBV25-1 and J usage is TRBJ1-1, with TRBD1 as a possible D gene (5 bases). The length of the CDR3 is 15 residues. CDR1 and CDR2 from the germline V gene are MGHDK and SYGVNS. Trimming removed 4 bases from V and 3 bases from J, with 15 bases in between.

The chain couples TRBV5-4 to TRBJ2-5; the match to TRBD1 covers 10 bases. This CDR3 contains 14 residues. CDR1 is SGHNT and CDR2 is YYREEE in the germline V gene (reference sequence). V lost 4 bases to trimming and J lost 4 bases; unmatched junction nucleotides: 4. The CDR3 nucleotides read TGTGCCAGCAGCCCTGGGACAGGGGCAGAGACCCAGTACTTC. Protein product: CASSPGTGAETQYF.